A selection of T cell receptor beta chains follows, all from one sample in a study of T cell clones after liver transplantation. Data came from immunoSEQ multiplex PCR; TCRdb stores just in-frame clones and leaves some out. The sample records fewer than 85,000 clones, under 90% being singletons. This specimen consisted of CD4+ T cells from blood, obtained 12 months after liver transplant. The receptors derive from a human patient who received a liver transplant. The T cells may partly be graft donor cells. Both conserved end residues are part of each CDR3. A D gene is named only where the DNA matches it firmly. Only part of the rows carry a size: once, few, many, or a class if the clone is expanded.

NA TRBJ2-5 once TRBV19 CATTDRFRETQYF TGTGCCACCACAGACAGGTTCAGGGAGACCCAGTACTTC
NA TRBJ1-2 few TRBV5-4 CASSLAGSGGNGYTF TGTGCCAGCAGCTTGGCCGGATCGGGGGGAAATGGCTACACCTTC
NA TRBJ2-3 NA TRBV29-1 CSVEMITDTQYF TGCAGCGTTGAAATGATCACAGATACGCAGTATTTT
TRBD1 TRBJ1-4 few TRBV19 CASRETGDTNEKLFF TGTGCCAGCAGAGAGACAGGGGATACTAATGAAAAACTGTTTTTT
TRBD1 TRBJ2-2 once TRBV5-4 CASSEPGTGTTGELFF TGTGCCAGCAGCGAACCCGGGACAGGGACCACCGGGGAGCTGTTTTTT
TRBD1 TRBJ2-7 NA TRBV19 CASSGLSGGRDEQYF TGTGCCAGTAGTGGGCTGTCAGGGGGCAGGGACGAGCAGTACTTC
TRBD2 TRBJ2-7 once TRBV28 CASSPGLAWVEQYF TGTGCCAGCAGTCCGGGACTAGCCTGGGTCGAGCAGTACTTC
NA TRBJ2-1 NA TRBV28 CASSLLSRGHEQFF TGTGCCAGCAGTTTATTGTCGAGGGGCCATGAGCAGTTCTTC
TRBD1 TRBJ1-2 NA TRBV18 CASSTRQGNGYTF TGTGCCAGCTCAACCCGACAGGGTAACGGCTACACCTTC
NA TRBJ1-2 few TRBV7-2 CASRQATIGYGYTF TGTGCCAGCAGGCAGGCGACGATAGGTTATGGCTACACCTTC